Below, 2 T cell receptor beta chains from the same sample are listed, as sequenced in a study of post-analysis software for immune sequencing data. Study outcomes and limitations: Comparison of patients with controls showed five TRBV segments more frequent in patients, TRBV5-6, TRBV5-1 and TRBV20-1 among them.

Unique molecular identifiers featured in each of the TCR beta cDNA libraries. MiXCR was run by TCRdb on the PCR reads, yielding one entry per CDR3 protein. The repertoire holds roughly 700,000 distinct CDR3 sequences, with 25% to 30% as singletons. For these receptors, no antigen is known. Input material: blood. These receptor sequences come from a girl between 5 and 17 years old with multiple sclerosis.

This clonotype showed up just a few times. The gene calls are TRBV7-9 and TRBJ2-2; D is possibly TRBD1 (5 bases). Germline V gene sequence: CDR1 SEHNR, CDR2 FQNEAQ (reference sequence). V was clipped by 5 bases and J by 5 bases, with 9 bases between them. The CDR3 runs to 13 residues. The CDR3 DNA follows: TGTGCCAGCAGCCAGGGTACTACCGGGGAGCTGTTTTTT. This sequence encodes CASSQGTTGELFF.

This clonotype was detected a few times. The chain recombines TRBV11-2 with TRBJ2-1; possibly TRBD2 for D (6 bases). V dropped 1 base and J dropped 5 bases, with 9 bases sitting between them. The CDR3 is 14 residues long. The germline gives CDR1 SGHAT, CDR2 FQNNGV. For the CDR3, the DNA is TGTGCCAGCAGCTTAGCGGCGGGAAACAATGAGCAGTTCTTC. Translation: CASSLAAGNNEQFF.